This record covers a single T cell receptor (beta chain). Methods used by the authors: Estimated nucleated cell counts came from reference gene primer amplification. The table came from immunoSEQ multiplex PCR; TCRdb's copy has only in-frame clones and leaves some out. V and J calls and clone size are copied from that table; D and trimming were computed from the DNA. Seen here are approximately 260,000 clones, roughly 80% observed once, and the top ten hold around 11%. Trimming stripped 0 bases from V and 5 bases from J, with 18 bases between. Germline CDR1 SGHDT, CDR2 YYEEEE. This CDR3 comprises 17 residues. This record belongs to a study of blood T cell repertoires in COVID-19. At the level of the study: Whether acute or convalescent, the COVID-19 samples came from the United States, Italy and Spain. PBMCs, B-cell-depleted T cells, or T cells were the source of the cDNA or gDNA that made up the material.

This TCR came from a woman aged 60-75 years with active or convalescent COVID-19. This chain connects TRBV5-6 to TRBJ2-1; perhaps TRBD2 as D (6 bases). Source material: peripheral blood. CDR3 sequence: CASSLAGRRGWDNEQFF. CDR3 nucleotide sequence: TGTGCCAGCAGCTTGGCGGGCAGGAGGGGATGGGACAATGAGCAGTTCTTC. Based on the CDR3 plus reference TRBV5-6 and TRBJ2-1, the full variable domain is DAGVTQSPTHLIKTRGQQVTLRCSPKSGHDTVSWYQQALGQGPQFIFQYYEEEERQRGNFPDRFSGHQFPNYSSELNVNALLLGDSALYLCASSLAGRRGWDNEQFFGPGTRLTVL.